The 20 T cell receptor beta chains given below trace back to one sample, sequenced in a study of OX40 agonist ivuxolimab in advanced cancers. Here immunoSEQ multiplex PCR was the method, and the copy in TCRdb shows in-frame clones only, minus some. The sample yields about 62,000 clones, approximately 81% seen once. The sequenced sample was CD4+ or CD8+ T cells sorted from blood, obtained in a trial of the OX40 agonist ivuxolimab. The receptors shown here come from an adult with an advanced solid tumor such as melanoma, head and neck, liver or kidney cancer.

The table lists this clone with a few counts. The chain employs TRBV2 and TRBJ2-7, with D possibly TRBD2 on 6 matching bases. Germline V lookup: CDR1 SNHLY, CDR2 FYNNEI. V dropped 7 bases and J dropped 5 bases, with 18 bases sitting between them. CDR3 length: 14 residues. The CDR3 region is CASKPIGGIHEQYF. CDR3 in DNA: TGTGCCAGCAAGCCTATAGGCGGGATTCACGAGCAGTACTTC. Full variable domain (outside the CDR3, taken from reference TRBV2 and TRBJ2-7): EPEVTQTPSHQVTQMGQEVILRCVPISNHLYFYWYRQILGQKVEFLVSFYNNEISEKSEIFDDQFSVERPDGSNFTLKIRSTKLEDSAMYFCASKPIGGIHEQYFGPGTRLTVT.

V is TRBV18 and J is TRBJ1-1; TRBD1 is a possible D gene (6 bases). The germline gives CDR1 KGHSH, CDR2 LQKENI. The CDR3 is made up of 15 amino acids. V was shortened by 6 bases and J by 2 bases, with 16 bases between the two germline ends. In DNA form, the CDR3 reads TGTGCCAGCTCTGACAGACGGGACAAAAACACTGAAGCTTTCTTT. This codes for CASSDRRDKNTEAFF.

The rearrangement links TRBV5-1 to TRBJ1-1; D gene unclear. CDR3 length: 13 amino acids. From germline, CDR1 is SGHRS and CDR2 YFSETQ. V was trimmed by 2 bases and J by 3 bases, leaving 8 bases between them. For the CDR3, the DNA is TGCGCCAGCAGCTTAGACACAGACACTGAAGCTTTCTTT. Residues: CASSLDTDTEAFF.

The gene calls are TRBV6-1 and TRBJ2-4, with D maybe TRBD1 (6 bases). V was shortened by 0 bases and J by 0 bases, with 24 bases between the two germline ends. Germline lookup yields CDR1 MNHNS and CDR2 SASEGT. The CDR3 sequence is 21 residues long. The CDR3 DNA sequence: TGTGCCAGCAGTGAAGCGGGAGTTGTCAGGGGTCCATCTTTAGCCAAAAACATTCAGTACTTC. This translates into CASSEAGVVRGPSLAKNIQYF.

The V gene is TRBV4-1, the J gene TRBJ1-2; 7 bases match TRBD1. CDR1 and CDR2 from the germline V gene are MGHRA and YSYEKL. The V gene end was trimmed by 5 bases and the J gene end by 2 bases; junction bases not matched to a gene: 2. The CDR3 sequence is 13 residues long. The CDR3 here is CASSSTGNYGYTF. DNA of the CDR3: TGCGCCAGCAGCTCGACAGGGAACTATGGCTACACCTTC.

The V gene is TRBV18, the J gene TRBJ2-1; a weak D match, TRBD2 (6 bases). Deletions cut 2 bases from V and 10 bases from J, with 9 bases between. Germline CDR1 KGHSH, CDR2 LQKENI. The CDR3 spans 12 residues. The CDR3 loop reads CASSPYAGEQFF. CDR3 sequence (DNA): TGTGCCAGCTCACCATATGCGGGGGAGCAGTTCTTC.

This chain uses TRBV2 with TRBJ2-1; no firm D call. The V and J ends lost 1 base and 7 bases respectively, with 8 bases between them. Per germline, CDR1 SNHLY and CDR2 FYNNEI. The CDR3 sequence is 13 residues long. CDR3: CASSEVSGNEQFF. In DNA, the CDR3 is TGTGCCAGCAGTGAAGTCTCCGGGAATGAGCAGTTCTTC.

The V call is TRBV7-9, the J call TRBJ2-7; a weak D match, TRBD2 (5 bases). The CDR3 has 13 residues. CDR1 and CDR2 from the germline V gene are SEHNR and FQNEAQ (reference sequence). Trimming removed 5 bases at V and 2 bases at J, with 10 bases between. In nucleotides, the CDR3 is TGTGCCAGCAGCGATACCGGGACCTACGAGCAGTACTTC. Translating it yields CASSDTGTYEQYF.

V gene TRBV14 combines with J gene TRBJ2-7; the D gene is possibly TRBD1 (5 bases). Germline V gives CDR1 SGHDN, CDR2 FVKESK. V was clipped by 1 base and J by 3 bases, with 19 bases between them. This CDR3 spans 17 amino acids. CDR3 amino acids: CASSQGGPLAALYEQYF. In DNA form, the CDR3 reads TGTGCCAGCAGCCAAGGGGGCCCCCTCGCCGCGCTCTACGAGCAGTACTTC.

V and J are TRBV28 and TRBJ1-5; D call uncertain. CDR3 length: 13 amino acids. The ends were cut back, 2 bases at V and 1 base at J, with 3 bases in the middle. In germline, CDR1 is MDHEN, CDR2 SYDVKM. The CDR3 loop reads CASSLPSNQPQHF. The CDR3 DNA sequence: TGTGCCAGCAGTTTACCCAGCAATCAGCCCCAGCATTTT.

This clone was seen a single time. The chain has TRBV10-1 and TRBJ1-5; 9 nucleotides agree with TRBD1. The ends lost 7 bases at V and 8 bases at J; junction bases unmatched: 15. Germline CDR1 and CDR2: WNHNN and SYGVQD (reference sequence). There are 16 residues in the CDR3. CDR3 sequence reads: CASKRDREKGMEPQHF. The CDR3 DNA reads as TGCGCCAGCAAACGGGACAGGGAAAAGGGGATGGAGCCCCAGCATTTT.

The J gene is TRBJ2-7, the V gene TRBV11-2; 7 positions match TRBD2. After removal of 0 bases from V and 5 bases from J, the junction contained 4 bases not matched to a gene. Germline V gene data show CDR1 as SGHAT and CDR2 as FQNNGV. The CDR3 loop spans 14 amino acids. In nucleotides, the CDR3 is TGTGCCAGCAGCTTAGATGGGGGAGGGCACGAGCAGTACTTC. Translating it yields CASSLDGGGHEQYF. Using reference TRBV11-2 and TRBJ2-7 for the parts outside the CDR3, the full variable domain is EAGVAQSPRYKIIEKRQSVAFWCNPISGHATLYWYQQILGQGPKLLIQFQNNGVVDDSQLPKDRFSAERLKGVDSTLKIQPAKLEDSAVYLCASSLDGGGHEQYFGPGTRLTVT.

The chain is built from TRBV19 and TRBJ1-1; D remains unclear. V was shortened by 0 bases and J by 11 bases, with 16 bases between the two germline ends. The CDR3 has 14 amino acids. From germline, CDR1 is LNHDA and CDR2 SQIVND (reference sequence). The chain's CDR3 is CASSIDLRKNRAFF. CDR3 bases: TGTGCCAGTAGTATAGATCTCAGGAAAAACCGGGCTTTCTTT.

The chain has TRBV7-6 and TRBJ2-3, with D uncertain. The CDR3 runs 17 residues. V was pared by 1 base and J by 1 base, with 15 bases between. CDR1 SGHVS and CDR2 FNYEAQ come from the germline V gene. The CDR3 region has the DNA TGTGCCAGCAGCTTAGTTTCGACCCTCCGGGGCACAGATACGCAGTATTTT. It yields the protein CASSLVSTLRGTDTQYF.

This sequence joins TRBV7-9 and TRBJ1-1, with 9 bases that match TRBD1. This CDR3 contains 16 residues. Germline-derived CDR1 and CDR2 are SEHNR and FQNEAQ (reference sequence). V lost 4 bases to trimming and J lost 7 bases; unmatched junction nucleotides: 13. The CDR3 DNA reads as TGTGCCAGCAGCTCCCCCCTACAGGGGGCGACAGTTGAAGCTTTCTTT. This translates into CASSSPLQGATVEAFF.

The chain recombines TRBV4-2 with TRBJ1-2; the D is unclear. Trimming shortened V by 5 bases and J by 0 bases, and 10 bases separated the two germline ends. The germline V gene encodes CDR1 LGHNA and CDR2 YNFKEQ. The CDR3 length is 14 residues. The CDR3 bases are TGTGCCAGCAGCGCTGGATCTACTAACTATGGCTACACCTTC. Translated: CASSAGSTNYGYTF.

The V call is TRBV28, the J call TRBJ1-2; the D is unclear. V dropped 5 bases and J dropped 8 bases, with 15 bases sitting between them. Looked up from germline, CDR1 is MDHEN and CDR2 is SYDVKM. This CDR3 spans 13 amino acids. The DNA for the CDR3 is TGTGCCAGCAGTCGGACTGGGCCCGGGGGCTACACCTTC. Translation: CASSRTGPGGYTF.

This clone showed up just a few times. J is TRBJ1-1 and V is TRBV19; 7 bases are a match to TRBD1. Germline CDR1 is LNHDA and CDR2 is SQIVND (reference sequence). There are 13 residues in the CDR3. Trimming removed 4 bases from V and 8 bases from J; junction bases left unmatched: 7. The CDR3 is CASSTPGTAEAFF. CDR3 coding DNA: TGTGCCAGTAGTACCCCGGGGACAGCCGAAGCTTTCTTT.

The chain is built from TRBV5-8 and TRBJ2-5; TRBD1 matches 12 bases. This CDR3 is 16 amino acids long. Germline CDR1 and CDR2: SGHTS and YDEGEE. The J segment lost 0 bases and the V segment lost 4 bases, leaving 4 bases of the junction unmatched. Here the CDR3 DNA reads TGTGCCAGCAGCGGCGGGACAGGGGGCCACCAAGAGACCCAGTACTTC. This encodes CASSGGTGGHQETQYF.

The gene calls are TRBV5-1 and TRBJ2-1, with unresolved D. There are 14 residues in the CDR3. Per the germline V gene, CDR1 is SGHRS and CDR2 is YFSETQ. Trimming removed 0 bases at V and 2 bases at J, with 6 bases between. CDR3 sequence: CASSLVQTYNEQFF. Here the CDR3 DNA reads TGCGCCAGCAGCTTGGTTCAAACCTACAATGAGCAGTTCTTC.